This T cell receptor beta chain was retrieved from a study of identical twins. TCRdb reprocessed the 5' RACE reads with MiXCR, giving one entry per CDR3 protein. The data hold around 490,000 distinct CDR3 sequences, with about 13% observed a single time. This clonotype was recorded a few times. Its antigen is still unknown. CDR1 is LGHNA and CDR2 is YNFKEQ in the germline V gene. With V trimmed by 0 bases and J by 2 bases, 10 bases remained unmatched. The CDR3 is made up of 18 amino acids. Study results and limitations: Fewer insertions marked abundant cord blood beta clonotypes; young adult naive trended weakly, memory not at all. Models predicted too little out-of-frame TCR alpha sharing in monozygotic twins.

These data are also associated with another study on yellow fever vaccine responses in identical twins.

The chain combines TRBV4-2 with TRBJ2-7, with 10 bases identical to TRBD2. This TCR came from a young woman in good health. The source material was CD4+ T cells sorted from blood. CDR3: CASSQDGSGSGRAYEQYF. As DNA, the CDR3 is TGTGCCAGCAGCCAAGATGGGAGTGGGAGCGGGAGGGCCTACGAGCAGTACTTC.